The 8 T cell receptor beta chains given below trace back to one sample, sequenced in a study of T-cell reconstitution after alpha-beta-depleted transplantation in children. Unique molecular identifiers were used to barcode this TCRbeta library. TCRdb used MiXCR to reprocess the PCR reads, holding one entry per CDR3 protein. Altogether 190,000 or so distinct CDR3 sequences are present, about 6.4% being singletons, with the ten largest covering around 2.7%. Sequenced material: PBMCs from the stem cell graft donor, taken from the stem cell graft. The receptors come from a human donor who donated a stem cell graft to a child with Wiskott-Aldrich syndrome.

In its sample, this clonotype was seen many times. V gene TRBV6-2 or TRBV6-3 combines with J gene TRBJ2-3; 8 nucleotides match TRBD2. V shed 6 bases and J 0 bases; nucleotides not matched to a gene: 8. This CDR3 comprises 16 residues. Germline assignment: CDR1 MNHEY and CDR2 SVGEGT. The CDR3 reads CASRSPTSASTDTQYF. In DNA, the CDR3 is TGTGCCAGCAGGTCCCCGACTAGCGCTAGCACAGATACGCAGTATTTT.

This clonotype was seen at least ten times. The rearrangement joins TRBV20-1 to TRBJ2-1, with TRBD2 matching 9 bases. The V and J ends lost 5 bases and 7 bases, in that order; junction bases with no gene match: 12. The CDR3 is made up of 15 amino acids. Germline V CDR1 and CDR2: DFQATT, SNEGSKA (reference sequence). The CDR3 reads CSAHRIAGARNEQFF. In DNA form, the CDR3 reads TGCAGTGCTCATCGTATAGCGGGAGCGCGGAATGAGCAGTTCTTC.

This clonotype was counted at least ten times. V gene TRBV7-2 combines with J gene TRBJ1-1; no reliable D call. V lost 3 bases and J 2 bases, leaving 10 bases between the germline ends. Germline CDR1 and CDR2: SGHTA and FQGNSA. CDR3 length: 14 residues. In DNA, the CDR3 is TGTGCCAGCAGCTTCCGGGGAAGAAACACTGAAGCTTTCTTT. Translated: CASSFRGRNTEAFF.

This clonotype was observed at least ten times. The chain is built from TRBV29-1 and TRBJ1-4, with 7 positions matching TRBD1. The CDR3 contains 13 residues. Per germline, CDR1 SQVTM and CDR2 ANQGSEA. V gave up 5 bases and J gave up 0 bases; unmatched junction bases: 0. The CDR3 here is CSVQGATNEKLFF. CDR3 DNA: TGCAGCGTTCAGGGGGCAACTAATGAAAAACTGTTTTTT.

The gene calls are TRBV7-2 and TRBJ2-7; the D gene could be TRBD1 or TRBD2 (5 bases each). The CDR3 has 14 residues. Trimming cost V 5 bases and J 3 bases, with 14 bases left between them. Germline V CDR1 and CDR2: SGHTA, FQGNSA. This CDR3 reads CASSRGYTFYEQYF. CDR3 coding DNA: TGTGCCAGCAGCCGGGGCTATACATTCTACGAGCAGTACTTC. Using reference TRBV7-2 and TRBJ2-7 for the parts outside the CDR3, the full variable domain is GAGVSQSPSNKVTEKGKDVELRCDPISGHTALYWYRQSLGQGLEFLIYFQGNSAPDKSGLPSDRFSAERTGGSVSTLTIQRTQQEDSAVYLCASSRGYTFYEQYFGPGTRLTVT.

This clonotype was observed at least ten times. The CDR3 DNA reads TGCAGCGTTGTAATCCTCACCGGGGAGCTGTTTTTT. It is translated as CSVVILTGELFF. The chain links TRBV29-1 to TRBJ2-2; D uncertain. Germline V lookup: CDR1 SQVTM, CDR2 ANQGSEA. The CDR3 is 12 amino acids. V lost 4 bases and J lost 4, with 7 bases in between.

The V and J genes are TRBV24-1 and TRBJ2-7; 8 nucleotides match TRBD1. The CDR3 has 18 amino acids. Germline CDR1 KGHDR, CDR2 SFDVKD. The V segment lost 3 bases and the J segment 3 bases; nucleotides outside the gene matches: 15. The CDR3 reads CATSDVKGQAAGYYEQYF. Written as DNA, the CDR3 is TGTGCCACCAGTGATGTTAAGGGACAGGCGGCGGGATACTACGAGCAGTACTTC.

This clonotype has ten or more counts. DNA of the CDR3: TGCAGCGTGGGGGAGGCTAGCGGGAGAGGGGAGACCCAGTACTTC. Its translation: CSVGEASGRGETQYF. The gene calls are TRBV29-1 and TRBJ2-5; TRBD2 matches at 10 bases. The germline V gene encodes CDR1 SQVTM and CDR2 ANQGSEA. J lost 5 bases, V lost 6 bases, and 12 bases had no gene match. The CDR3 has 15 residues.